This T cell receptor beta chain was captured by sequencing in a study of T cell repertoires in cytomegalovirus infection. This clonotype was observed at least ten times. V lost 5 bases and J 6 bases, leaving 17 bases between the germline ends. Germline-derived CDR1 and CDR2 are SEHNR and FQNEAQ (reference sequence). The CDR3 covers 14 residues. TCRdb re-derived calls from the reads in MiXCR, one entry per CDR3 protein. Here the sample spans fewer than 550,000 distinct CDR3 sequences, approximately 16% being singletons. Sequencing was performed on CD8+ T cells from PBMCs. The sequence came from a human donor in good health (CMV status not recorded). Some clones in this sample may be carry-over from other donors' samples. The chain combines TRBV7-9 with TRBJ2-7, with a possible D match to TRBD1 (6 bases). The CDR3: CASSPRQEASEQYF. The CDR3 DNA follows: TGTGCCAGCAGCCCACGACAGGAAGCCTCCGAGCAGTACTTC. Drawing the rest from reference TRBV7-9 and TRBJ2-7, the complete variable domain is DTGVSQNPRHKITKRGQNVTFRCDPISEHNRLYWYRQTLGQGPEFLTYFQNEAQLEKSRLLSDRFSAERPKGSFSTLEIQRTEQGDSAMYLCASSPRQEASEQYFGPGTRLTVT.